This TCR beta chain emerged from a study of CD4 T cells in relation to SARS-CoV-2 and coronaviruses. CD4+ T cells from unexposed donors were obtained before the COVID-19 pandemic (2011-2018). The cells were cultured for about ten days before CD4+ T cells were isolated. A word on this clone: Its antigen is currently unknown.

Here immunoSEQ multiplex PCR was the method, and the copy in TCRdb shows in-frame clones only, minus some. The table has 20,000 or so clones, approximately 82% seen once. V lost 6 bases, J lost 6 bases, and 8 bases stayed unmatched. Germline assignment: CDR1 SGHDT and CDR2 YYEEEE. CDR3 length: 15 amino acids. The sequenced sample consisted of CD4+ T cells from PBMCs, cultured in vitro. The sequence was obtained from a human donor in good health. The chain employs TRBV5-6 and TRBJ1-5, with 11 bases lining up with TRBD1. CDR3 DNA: TGTGCCAGCATCGGCCGGGACAGGGGGGGTCAGCCCCAGCATTTT. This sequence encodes CASIGRDRGGQPQHF. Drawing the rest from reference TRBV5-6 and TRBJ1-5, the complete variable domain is DAGVTQSPTHLIKTRGQQVTLRCSPKSGHDTVSWYQQALGQGPQFIFQYYEEEERQRGNFPDRFSGHQFPNYSSELNVNALLLGDSALYLCASIGRDRGGQPQHFGDGTRLSIL.